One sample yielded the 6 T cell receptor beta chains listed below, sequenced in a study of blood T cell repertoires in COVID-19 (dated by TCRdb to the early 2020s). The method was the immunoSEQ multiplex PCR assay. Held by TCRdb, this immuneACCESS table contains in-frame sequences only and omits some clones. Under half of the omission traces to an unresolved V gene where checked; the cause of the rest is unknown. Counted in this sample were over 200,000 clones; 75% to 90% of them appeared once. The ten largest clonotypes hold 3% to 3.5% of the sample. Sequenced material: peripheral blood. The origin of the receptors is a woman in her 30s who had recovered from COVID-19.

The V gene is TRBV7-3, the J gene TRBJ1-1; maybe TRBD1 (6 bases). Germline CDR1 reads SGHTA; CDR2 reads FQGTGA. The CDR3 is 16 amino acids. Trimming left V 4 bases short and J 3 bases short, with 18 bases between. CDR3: CASSCLTGTSDTEAFF. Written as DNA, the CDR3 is TGTGCCAGCAGCTGTTTGACTGGGACATCGGACACTGAAGCTTTCTTT. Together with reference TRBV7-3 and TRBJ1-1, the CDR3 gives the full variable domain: GAGVSQTPSNKVTEKGKYVELRCDPISGHTALYWYRQSLGQGPEFLIYFQGTGAADDSGLPNDRFFAVRPEGSVSTLKIQRTERGDSAVYLCASSCLTGTSDTEAFFGQGTRLTVV.

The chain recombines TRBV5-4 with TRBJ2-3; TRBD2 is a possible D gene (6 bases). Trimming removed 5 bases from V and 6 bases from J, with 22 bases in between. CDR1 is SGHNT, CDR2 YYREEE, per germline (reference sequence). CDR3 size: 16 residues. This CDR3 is CASSSLGTLALDTQYF. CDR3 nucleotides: TGTGCCAGCAGTTCTCTAGGGACTCTTGCATTGGATACGCAGTATTTT.

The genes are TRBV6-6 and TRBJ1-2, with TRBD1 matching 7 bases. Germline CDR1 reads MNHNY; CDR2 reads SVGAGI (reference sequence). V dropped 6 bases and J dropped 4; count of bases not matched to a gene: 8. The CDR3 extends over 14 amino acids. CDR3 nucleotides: TGTGCCAGCAGCTCCGGGACAGCAATCTATGGCTACACCTTC. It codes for CASSSGTAIYGYTF.

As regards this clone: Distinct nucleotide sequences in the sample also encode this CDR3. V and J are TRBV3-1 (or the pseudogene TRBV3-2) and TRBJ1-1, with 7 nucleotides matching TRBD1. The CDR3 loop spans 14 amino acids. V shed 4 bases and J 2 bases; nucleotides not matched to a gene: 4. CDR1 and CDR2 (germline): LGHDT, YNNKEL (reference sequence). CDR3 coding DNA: TGTGCCAGCAGCCTTCGGACAGGTAACACTGAAGCTTTCTTT. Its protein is CASSLRTGNTEAFF.

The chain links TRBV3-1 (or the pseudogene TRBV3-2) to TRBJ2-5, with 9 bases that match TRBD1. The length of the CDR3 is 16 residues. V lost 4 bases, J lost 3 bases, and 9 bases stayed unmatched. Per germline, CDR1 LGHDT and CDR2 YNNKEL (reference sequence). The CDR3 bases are TGTGCCAGCAGCCTCACAGCCGGGACAGGGAAAGAGACCCAGTACTTC. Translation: CASSLTAGTGKETQYF.

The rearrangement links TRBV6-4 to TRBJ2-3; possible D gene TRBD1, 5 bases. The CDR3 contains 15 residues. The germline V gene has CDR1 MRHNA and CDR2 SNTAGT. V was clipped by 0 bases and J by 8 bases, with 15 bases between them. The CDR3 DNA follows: TGTGCCAGCAGTGACTCGAAAGGGGCCGCAGGTACGCAGTATTTT. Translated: CASSDSKGAAGTQYF.